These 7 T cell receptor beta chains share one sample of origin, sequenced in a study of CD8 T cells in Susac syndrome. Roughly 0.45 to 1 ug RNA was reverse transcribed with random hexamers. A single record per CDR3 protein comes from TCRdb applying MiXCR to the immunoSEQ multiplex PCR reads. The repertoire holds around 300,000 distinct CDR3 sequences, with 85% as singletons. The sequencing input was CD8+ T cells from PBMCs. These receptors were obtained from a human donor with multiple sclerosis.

CDR3 in amino acids: CAWGSGSTDTQYF. The CDR3 DNA follows: TGTGCCTGGGGGAGCGGAAGCACAGATACGCAGTATTTT. This chain connects TRBV30 to TRBJ2-3; D perhaps matches TRBD2 (5 bases). CDR1 and CDR2 from the germline V gene are GTSNPN and SVGIG (reference sequence). This CDR3 region has 13 residues. V lost 5 bases, J lost 0 bases, and 9 bases lay in between. Using reference TRBV30 and TRBJ2-3 for the parts outside the CDR3, the full variable domain is SQTIHQWPATLVQPVGSPLSLECTVEGTSNPNLYWYRQAAGRGLQLLFYSVGIGQISSEVPQNLSASRPQDRQFILSSKKLLLSDSGFYLCAWGSGSTDTQYFGPGTRLTVL.

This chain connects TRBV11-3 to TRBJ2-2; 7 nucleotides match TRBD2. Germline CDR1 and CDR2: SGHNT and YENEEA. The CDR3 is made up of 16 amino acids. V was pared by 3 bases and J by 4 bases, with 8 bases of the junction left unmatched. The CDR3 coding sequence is TGTGCCAGCAGCTTGGGAGGGAGGGCGCCCACCGGGGAGCTGTTTTTT. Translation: CASSLGGRAPTGELFF. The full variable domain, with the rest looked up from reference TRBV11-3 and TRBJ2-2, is EAGVVQSPRYKIIEKKQPVAFWCNPISGHNTLYWYLQNLGQGPELLIRYENEEAVDDSQLPKDRFSAERLKGVDSTLKIQPAELGDSAVYLCASSLGGRAPTGELFFGEGSRLTVL.

CDR3 in DNA: TGTGCCAGCAGCCTCCTAGCGGAACATGACAATGAGCAGTTCTTC. Residues: CASSLLAEHDNEQFF. This chain links TRBV7-6 with TRBJ2-1; 7 bases fit TRBD2. CDR1 and CDR2 (germline): SGHVS, FNYEAQ. After removal of 5 bases from V and 5 bases from J, the junction contained 9 bases not matched to a gene. The CDR3 sequence is 15 residues long.

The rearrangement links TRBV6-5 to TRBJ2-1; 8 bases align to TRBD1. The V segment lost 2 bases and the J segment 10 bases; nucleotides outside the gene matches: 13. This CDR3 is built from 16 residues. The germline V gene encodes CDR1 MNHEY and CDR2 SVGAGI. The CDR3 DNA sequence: TGTGCCAGCAGTTACCTGAGGGCAGGGGGCGCGGGCGAGCAGTTCTTC. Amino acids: CASSYLRAGGAGEQFF.

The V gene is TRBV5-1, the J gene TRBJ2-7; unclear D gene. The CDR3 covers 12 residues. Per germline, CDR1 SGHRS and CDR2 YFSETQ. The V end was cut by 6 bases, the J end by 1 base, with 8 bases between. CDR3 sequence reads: CASKDESYEQYF. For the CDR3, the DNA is TGCGCCAGCAAGGACGAATCCTACGAGCAGTACTTC.

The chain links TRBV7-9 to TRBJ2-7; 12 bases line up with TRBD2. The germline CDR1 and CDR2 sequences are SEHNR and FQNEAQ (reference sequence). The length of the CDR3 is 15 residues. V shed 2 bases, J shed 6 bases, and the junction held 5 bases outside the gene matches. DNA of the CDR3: TGTGCCAGCAGCTTAACGACTAGCGGGAGTAGCGAGCAGTACTTC. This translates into CASSLTTSGSSEQYF.

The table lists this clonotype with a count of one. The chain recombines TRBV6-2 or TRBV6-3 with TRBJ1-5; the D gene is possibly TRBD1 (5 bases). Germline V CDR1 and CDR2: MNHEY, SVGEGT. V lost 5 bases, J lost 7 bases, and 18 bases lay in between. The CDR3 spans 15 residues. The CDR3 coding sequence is TGTGCCAGCAGTCTCGGGACGGCTTGGCGACAGCCCCAGCATTTT. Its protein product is CASSLGTAWRQPQHF.